The entry below gives a single TCR beta chain sequence along with its context. Its antigen remains unidentified. Germline CDR1 SGHNT, CDR2 YYREEE (reference sequence). The CDR3 is made up of 16 amino acids. Trimming removed 4 bases from V and 5 bases from J; junction bases left unmatched: 13. This record comes from a study of human T cells and chemical hapten exposure. Study-wide points: High-frequency TCRs, those above 1 in 1000, stayed the same after DPC sensitization.

This sample's time point: patch test 3, about 24 weeks after DPC sensitization. Treatment indicated: therapeutic diphenylcyclopropenone sensitization with weekly scalp DPC. Unfractionated whole blood yielded total RNA. Library preparation tagged each individual cDNA molecule with a unique molecular identifier. TCRdb re-called the RACE reads with MiXCR, one entry per CDR3 protein. The sample contains around 70,000 distinct CDR3 sequences, over 8.5% of which appear only once. Sequencing used whole blood, obtained in connection with sensitization to the hapten diphenylcyclopropenone (DPC). The chain carries TRBV5-4 and TRBJ1-1, with 8 bases that match TRBD1. The TCR was taken from a woman between 50 and 59 years old with alopecia areata. Some clones in this sample may be carry-over from other donors' samples. CDR3 loop: CASSRGQGGRGTEAFF. CDR3 in DNA: TGTGCCAGCAGCCGCGGACAGGGCGGCAGGGGAACTGAAGCTTTCTTT.